This T cell receptor (beta chain) stems from a study of blood T cell repertoires in COVID-19. TCRdb's copy holds only in-frame clones and misses some; the assay was immunoSEQ multiplex PCR. This sample has about 300,000 clones; roughly 90% occur once, and the top ten carry approximately 2%. The V end lost 5 bases, the J end lost 8 bases, and 12 bases lay between the germline ends. CDR1 is MNHEY and CDR2 is SVGAGI in the germline V gene. The CDR3 runs 12 residues. This TCR was sampled from a young woman with COVID-19, enrolled during active disease. The specimen sequenced was peripheral blood. The J gene is TRBJ1-1, the V gene TRBV6-5, with D maybe TRBD1 (6 bases). CDR3 DNA: TGTGCCAGCAGTCCTACAGGGTGGGAAGCTTTCTTT. Translating it yields CASSPTGWEAFF.